This T cell receptor (beta chain) was captured in a study of blood T cell repertoires in COVID-19. The protocol was immunoSEQ multiplex PCR, while the TCRdb copy is restricted to in-frame clones and leaves out a portion. Among about 120,000 clones listed, approximately 80% were seen once. This CDR3 region has 15 residues. Germline V gives CDR1 SGDLS, CDR2 YYNGEE. After removal of 4 bases from V and 4 bases from J, the junction contained 10 bases not matched to a gene. This receptor was identified in a man aged 40-49 years with active or convalescent COVID-19. The rearrangement uses TRBV9 and TRBJ2-7; 8 bases fit TRBD2. Sequenced input: peripheral blood. In DNA form, the CDR3 reads TGTGCCAGCAGCCCCGGGGCGGGAGGAGGGTACGAGCAGTACTTC. This sequence encodes CASSPGAGGGYEQYF.